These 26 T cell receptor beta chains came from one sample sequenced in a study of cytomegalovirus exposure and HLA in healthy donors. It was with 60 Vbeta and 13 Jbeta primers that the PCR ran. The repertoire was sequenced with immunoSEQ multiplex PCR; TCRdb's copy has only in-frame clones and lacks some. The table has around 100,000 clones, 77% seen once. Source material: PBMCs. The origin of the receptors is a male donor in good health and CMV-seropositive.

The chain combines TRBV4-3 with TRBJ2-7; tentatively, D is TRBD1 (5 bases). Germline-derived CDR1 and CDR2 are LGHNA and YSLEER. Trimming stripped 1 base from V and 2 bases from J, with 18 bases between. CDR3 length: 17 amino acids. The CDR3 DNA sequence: TGCGCCAGCAGCCAAGGACCCGGCACAGGACGGACCTACGAGCAGTACTTC. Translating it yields CASSQGPGTGRTYEQYF.

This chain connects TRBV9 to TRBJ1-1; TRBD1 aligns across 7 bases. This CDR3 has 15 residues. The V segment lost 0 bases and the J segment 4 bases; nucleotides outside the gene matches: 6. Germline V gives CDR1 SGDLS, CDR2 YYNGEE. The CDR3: CASSVDSQGGTEAFF. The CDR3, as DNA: TGTGCCAGCAGCGTAGACTCGCAGGGGGGCACTGAAGCTTTCTTT.

CDR3 nucleotide sequence: TGTGCCAGCAGTTATGATGGGACAGTCCAAGAGACCCAGTACTTC. Protein sequence: CASSYDGTVQETQYF. The chain employs TRBV6-6 and TRBJ2-5; TRBD1 matches 7 bases. This CDR3 is built from 15 residues. Germline CDR1 is MNHNY and CDR2 is SVGAGI (reference sequence). J gave up 1 base and V 3 bases, and 5 bases lay outside the gene matches.

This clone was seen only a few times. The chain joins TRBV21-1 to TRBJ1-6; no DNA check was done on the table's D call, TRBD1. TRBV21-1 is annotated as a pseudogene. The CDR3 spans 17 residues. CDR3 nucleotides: TGTGCCAGCTCCCGGACAGGGAAGAGCTCCTATAATTCACCCCTCCACTTT. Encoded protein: CASSRTGKSSYNSPLHF.

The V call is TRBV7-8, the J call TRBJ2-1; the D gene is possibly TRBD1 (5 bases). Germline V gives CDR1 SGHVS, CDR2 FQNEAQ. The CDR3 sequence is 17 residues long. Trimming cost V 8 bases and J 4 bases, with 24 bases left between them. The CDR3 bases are TGTGCCAGCGGCTCGAAGTCGTTGGGGCACTTTTACAATGAGCAGTTCTTC. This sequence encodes CASGSKSLGHFYNEQFF. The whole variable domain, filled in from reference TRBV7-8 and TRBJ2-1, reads GAGVSQSPRYKVAKRGQDVALRCDPISGHVSLFWYQQALGQGPEFLTYFQNEAQLDKSGLPSDRFFAERPEGSVSTLKIQRTQQEDSAVYLCASGSKSLGHFYNEQFFGPGTRLTVL.

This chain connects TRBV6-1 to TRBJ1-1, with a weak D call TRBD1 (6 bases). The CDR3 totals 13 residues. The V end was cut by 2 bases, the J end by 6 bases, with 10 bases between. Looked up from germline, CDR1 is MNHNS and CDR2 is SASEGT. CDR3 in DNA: TGTGCCAGCAGTGAAAGACAGGACGCTGAAGCTTTCTTT. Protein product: CASSERQDAEAFF.

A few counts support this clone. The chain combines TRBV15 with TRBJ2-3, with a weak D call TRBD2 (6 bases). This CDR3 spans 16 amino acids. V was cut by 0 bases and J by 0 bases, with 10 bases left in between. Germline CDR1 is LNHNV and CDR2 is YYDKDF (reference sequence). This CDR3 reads CATSRDGGASTDTQYF. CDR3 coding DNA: TGTGCCACCAGCAGAGATGGCGGGGCTAGCACAGATACGCAGTATTTT.

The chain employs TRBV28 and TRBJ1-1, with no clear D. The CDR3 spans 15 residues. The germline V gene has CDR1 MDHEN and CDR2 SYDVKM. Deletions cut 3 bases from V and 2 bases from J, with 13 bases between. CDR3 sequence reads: CASSFPREVNTEAFF. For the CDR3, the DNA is TGTGCCAGCAGTTTCCCACGCGAGGTTAACACTGAAGCTTTCTTT.

In nucleotides, the CDR3 is TGTGCCAGCAGCGGACCCGGGACTAGCGGGATCAATGAGCAGTTCTTC. Translated: CASSGPGTSGINEQFF. V and J are TRBV11-2 and TRBJ2-1; 13 nucleotides agree with TRBD2. Germline V gene lookup returns CDR1 SGHAT and CDR2 FQNNGV. This CDR3 is built from 16 residues. Trimming cost V 5 bases and J 6 bases; bases outside gene matches: 7.

CDR3 region: CSVLRTGNTGELFF. DNA for the CDR3: TGCAGCGTTCTAAGGACAGGGAACACCGGGGAGCTGTTTTTT. The chain is built from TRBV29-1 and TRBJ2-2; TRBD1 aligns across 7 bases. The V and J ends lost 5 bases and 1 base, in that order; junction bases with no gene match: 4. Germline-derived CDR1 and CDR2 are SQVTM and ANQGSEA. The CDR3 is made up of 14 amino acids.

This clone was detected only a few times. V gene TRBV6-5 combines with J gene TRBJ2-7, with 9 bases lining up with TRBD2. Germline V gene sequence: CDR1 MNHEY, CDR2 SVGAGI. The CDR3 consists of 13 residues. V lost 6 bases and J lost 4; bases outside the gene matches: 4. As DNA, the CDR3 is TGTGCCAGCAGGCGGGAGGGGGGTTACGAGCAGTACTTC. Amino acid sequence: CASRREGGYEQYF.

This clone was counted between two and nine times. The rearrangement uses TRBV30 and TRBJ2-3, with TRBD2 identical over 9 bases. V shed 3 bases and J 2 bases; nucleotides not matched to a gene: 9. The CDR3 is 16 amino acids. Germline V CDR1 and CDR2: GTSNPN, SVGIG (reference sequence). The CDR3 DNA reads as TGTGCCTGGAGAAAACCCCTAGCGGGGTTCACAGATACGCAGTATTTT. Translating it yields CAWRKPLAGFTDTQYF. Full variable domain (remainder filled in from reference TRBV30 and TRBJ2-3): SQTIHQWPATLVQPVGSPLSLECTVEGTSNPNLYWYRQAAGRGLQLLFYSVGIGQISSEVPQNLSASRPQDRQFILSSKKLLLSDSGFYLCAWRKPLAGFTDTQYFGPGTRLTVL.

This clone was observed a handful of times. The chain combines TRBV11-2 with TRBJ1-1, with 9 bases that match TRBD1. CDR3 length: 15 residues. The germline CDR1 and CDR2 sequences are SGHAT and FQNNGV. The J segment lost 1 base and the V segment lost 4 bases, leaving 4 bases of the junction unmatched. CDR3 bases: TGTGCCAGCAGCTCTTGGACAGGGGCGAACACTGAAGCTTTCTTT. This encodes CASSSWTGANTEAFF.

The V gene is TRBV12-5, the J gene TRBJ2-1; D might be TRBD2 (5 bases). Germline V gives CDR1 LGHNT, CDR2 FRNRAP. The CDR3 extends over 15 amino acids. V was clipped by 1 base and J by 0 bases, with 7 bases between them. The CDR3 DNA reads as TGTGCTAGTGGTTTGGGTACTAGCTCCTACAATGAGCAGTTCTTC. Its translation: CASGLGTSSYNEQFF.

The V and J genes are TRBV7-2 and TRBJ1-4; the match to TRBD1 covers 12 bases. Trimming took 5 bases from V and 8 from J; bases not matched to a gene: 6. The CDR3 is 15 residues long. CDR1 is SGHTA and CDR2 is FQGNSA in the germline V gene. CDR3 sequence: CASSPGQGAKEKLFF. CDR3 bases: TGTGCCAGCAGCCCGGGACAGGGGGCAAAGGAAAAACTGTTTTTT.

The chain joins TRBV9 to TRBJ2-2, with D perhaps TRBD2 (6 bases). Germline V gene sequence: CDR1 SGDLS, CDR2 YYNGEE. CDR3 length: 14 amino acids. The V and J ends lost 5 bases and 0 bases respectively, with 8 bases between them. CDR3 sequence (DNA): TGTGCCAGCAGGGAGGGTACGAACACCGGGGAGCTGTTTTTT. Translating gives CASREGTNTGELFF.

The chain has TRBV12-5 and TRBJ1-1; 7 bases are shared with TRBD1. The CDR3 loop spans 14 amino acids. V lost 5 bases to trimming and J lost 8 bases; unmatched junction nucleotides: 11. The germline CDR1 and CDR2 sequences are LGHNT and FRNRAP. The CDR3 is CASGPRQGPGEAFF. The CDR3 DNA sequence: TGTGCTAGTGGTCCTCGACAGGGCCCAGGGGAAGCTTTCTTT.

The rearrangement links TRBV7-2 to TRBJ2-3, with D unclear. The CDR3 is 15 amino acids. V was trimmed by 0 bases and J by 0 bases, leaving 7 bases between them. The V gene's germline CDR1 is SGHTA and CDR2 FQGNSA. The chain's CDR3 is CASSLAALSTDTQYF. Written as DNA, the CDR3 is TGTGCCAGCAGCTTAGCGGCCCTGAGCACAGATACGCAGTATTTT.

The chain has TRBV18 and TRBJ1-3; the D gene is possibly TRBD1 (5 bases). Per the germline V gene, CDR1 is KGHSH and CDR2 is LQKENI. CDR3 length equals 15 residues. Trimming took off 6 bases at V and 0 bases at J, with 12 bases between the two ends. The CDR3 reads CASSRDGGSGNTIYF. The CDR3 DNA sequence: TGTGCCAGCTCGCGGGACGGAGGCTCTGGAAACACCATATATTTT. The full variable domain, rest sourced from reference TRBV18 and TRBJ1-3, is NAGVMQNPRHLVRRRGQEARLRCSPMKGHSHVYWYRQLPEEGLKFMVYLQKENIIDESGMPKERFSAEFPKEGPSILRIQQVVRGDSAAYFCASSRDGGSGNTIYFGEGSWLTVV.

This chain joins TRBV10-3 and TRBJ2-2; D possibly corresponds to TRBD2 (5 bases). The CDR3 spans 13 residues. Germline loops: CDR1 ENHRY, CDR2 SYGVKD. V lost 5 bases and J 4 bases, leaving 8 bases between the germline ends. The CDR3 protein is CAISQDFTGELFF. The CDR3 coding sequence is TGTGCCATCAGTCAGGACTTCACCGGGGAGCTGTTTTTT.

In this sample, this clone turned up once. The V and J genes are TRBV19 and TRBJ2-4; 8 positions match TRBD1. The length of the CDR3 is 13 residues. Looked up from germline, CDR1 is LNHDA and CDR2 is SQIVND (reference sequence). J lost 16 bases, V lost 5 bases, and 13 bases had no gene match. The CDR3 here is CASSSQGDRFTYF. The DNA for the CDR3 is TGTGCCAGTAGTTCCCAGGGGGACAGGTTTACATACTTC.

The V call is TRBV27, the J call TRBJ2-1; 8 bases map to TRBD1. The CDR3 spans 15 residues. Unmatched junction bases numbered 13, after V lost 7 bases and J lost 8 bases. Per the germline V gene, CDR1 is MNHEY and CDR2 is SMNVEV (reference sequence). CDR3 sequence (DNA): TGTGCCAGCAACCGGCCCCAGGGGGCGTTGGATGAGCAGTTCTTC. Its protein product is CASNRPQGALDEQFF.

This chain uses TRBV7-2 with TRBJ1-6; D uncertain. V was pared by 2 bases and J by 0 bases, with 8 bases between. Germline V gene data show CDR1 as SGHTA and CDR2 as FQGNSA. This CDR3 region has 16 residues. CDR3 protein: CASSLMGSSYNSPLHF. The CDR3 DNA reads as TGTGCCAGCAGCTTAATGGGGAGCTCCTATAATTCACCCCTCCACTTT.

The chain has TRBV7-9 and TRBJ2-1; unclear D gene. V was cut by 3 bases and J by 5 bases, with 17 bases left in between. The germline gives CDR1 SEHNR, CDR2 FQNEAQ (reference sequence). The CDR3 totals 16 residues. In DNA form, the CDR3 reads TGTGCCAGCAGCTTGCCCCGATTAGGAGCCCACAATGAGCAGTTCTTC. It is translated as CASSLPRLGAHNEQFF.

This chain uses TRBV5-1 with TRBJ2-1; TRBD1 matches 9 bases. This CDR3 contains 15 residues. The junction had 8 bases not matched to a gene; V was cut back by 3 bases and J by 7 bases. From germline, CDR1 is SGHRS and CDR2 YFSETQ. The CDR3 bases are TGCGCCAGCAGCTCACAGGGGGCGGCAAGGAATGAGCAGTTCTTC. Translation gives CASSSQGAARNEQFF.

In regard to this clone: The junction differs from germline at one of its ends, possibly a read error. CDR3 protein: CSSSGQLTGELFF. The CDR3 DNA is TGTTCCAGCAGTGGACAGCTTACCGGGGAGCTGTTTTTT. The chain combines TRBV7-3 with TRBJ2-2; TRBD1 might be the D (6 bases). Germline V gives CDR1 SGHTA, CDR2 FQGTGA. The CDR3 has 13 residues.